This T cell receptor beta chain was retrieved from a study of cytomegalovirus exposure and HLA in healthy donors. Findings of the study overall: Specificity for CMV antigens was confirmed in vitro for a few of the CMV-associated chains.

Concerning this clone: Its target is unknown.

CDR1 is SGHDT and CDR2 is YYEEEE in the germline V gene. V lost 4 bases, J lost 2 bases, and 4 bases stayed unmatched. This CDR3 spans 16 amino acids. PCR employed 60 Vbeta and 13 Jbeta primers. This table comes from immunoSEQ multiplex PCR, and its TCRdb copy is limited to in-frame clones, with some not included. Of more than 95,000 clones in the sample, 73% were seen once. This receptor was obtained from a man aged 55 to 70 in good health and CMV-seropositive. This chain links TRBV5-6 with TRBJ2-2, with 11 positions matching TRBD2. Sample: PBMCs. The CDR3 sequence is CASSPTSGVNTGELFF. As DNA, the CDR3 is TGTGCCAGCAGCCCGACTAGCGGGGTAAACACCGGGGAGCTGTTTTTT. Drawing the rest from reference TRBV5-6 and TRBJ2-2, the complete variable domain is DAGVTQSPTHLIKTRGQQVTLRCSPKSGHDTVSWYQQALGQGPQFIFQYYEEEERQRGNFPDRFSGHQFPNYSSELNVNALLLGDSALYLCASSPTSGVNTGELFFGEGSRLTVL.